The sequence of this T cell receptor (beta chain) was determined in a study of blood T cell repertoires in COVID-19. Study-level information: The United States, Italy and Spain supplied acute and convalescent COVID-19 samples. T cells, B-cell-depleted T cells, or PBMCs supplied cDNA or gDNA.

CDR1 is LGHDT and CDR2 is YNNKEL in the germline V gene (reference sequence). The CDR3 sequence is 13 residues long. V lost 6 bases, J lost 9 bases, and 15 bases lay in between. Original processing methods: Scientists estimated how many nucleated cells there were by amplifying reference gene primers. Method: immunoSEQ multiplex PCR; TCRdb's copy keeps in-frame clones and lacks some. The DNA was the basis for D and trimming; V, J and clone size are from that table. The sample lists 85,000 to 120,000 clones, approximately 86% occurring once. This TCR came from a man between 45 and 60 years old with active or convalescent COVID-19. Sequenced input: peripheral blood. This sequence joins TRBV3-1 (or the pseudogene TRBV3-2) and TRBJ2-1; perhaps TRBD1 as D (6 bases). The DNA for the CDR3 is TGTGCCAGCAGTCCTTCTCGCAGGGGTGAGCAGTTCTTC. Protein product: CASSPSRRGEQFF.